A selection of T cell receptor beta chains follows, all from one sample in a study of cytomegalovirus exposure and HLA in healthy donors. Repertoires were generated with immunoSEQ multiplex PCR, while TCRdb's copy carries only in-frame clones and drops some. Of about 120,000 clones listed, roughly 79% are singletons. The sequenced material came from PBMCs. These TCRs come from a woman aged 18-29 years in good health and CMV-seronegative. Both conserved end residues are part of each CDR3. A D gene is named only where the DNA matches it firmly. Clone size is stated in some rows and not others, as once, few, many or a class when expanded.

J gene	V gene	clone size	D gene	CDR3 protein	CDR3 DNA
TRBJ2-1	TRBV7-9	few	TRBD2	CASSQPGLAREQFF	TGTGCCAGCAGCCAACCGGGACTAGCCAGAGAGCAGTTCTTC
TRBJ1-2	TRBV4-2	NA	NA	CASSQDPGRPEGYTF	TGTGCCAGCAGCCAAGATCCGGGGAGACCGGAAGGCTACACCTTC
TRBJ1-5	TRBV11-2	NA	NA	CASSPRTVNQPQHF	TGTGCCAGCAGCCCCCGGACAGTTAATCAGCCCCAGCATTTT
TRBJ1-1	TRBV16	NA	TRBD1	CASSQWTGNTEAFF	TGTGCCAGCAGCCAATGGACAGGGAACACTGAAGCTTTCTTT
TRBJ2-1	TRBV5-1	NA	TRBD2	CASSPGLEPPTWFF	TGCGCCAGCAGCCCAGGACTAGAACCTCCTACCTGGTTCTTC
TRBJ1-3	TRBV28	NA	NA	CASRMPGAGSGNTIYF	TGTGCCAGCAGGATGCCAGGGGCGGGCTCTGGAAACACCATATATTTT
TRBJ2-1	TRBV5-1	NA	TRBD2	CASSLDPSGVYNEQFF	TGCGCCAGCAGCTTGGATCCTAGCGGGGTTTATAATGAGCAGTTCTTC
TRBJ1-4	TRBV29-1	NA	NA	CSVEDHADPNEKLFF	TGCAGCGTTGAAGATCACGCGGATCCGAATGAAAAACTGTTTTTT
TRBJ1-1	TRBV5-1	once	NA	CASSWGSAGSTEAFF	TGCGCCAGCAGCTGGGGTTCGGCGGGTAGCACTGAAGCTTTCTTT
TRBJ1-1	TRBV28	NA	NA	CATNRVPPRDTEAFF	TGTGCCACCAACAGAGTTCCACCCAGGGACACTGAAGCTTTCTTT
TRBJ1-1	TRBV5-1	once	TRBD1	CASSRSRVTGDSEAFF	TGCGCCAGCAGCCGATCGCGTGTGACAGGGGACAGTGAAGCTTTCTTT
TRBJ2-1	TRBV2	NA	TRBD2	CASSEATSARFF	TGTGCCAGCAGTGAAGCGACTAGCGCCCGGTTCTTC
TRBJ1-4	TRBV7-8	NA	NA	CASSLAAGLNEKLFF	TGTGCCAGCAGCTTAGCGGCAGGCCTTAATGAAAAACTGTTTTTT
TRBJ1-2	TRBV6-6	NA	NA	CASISPDSGGYGYTF	TGTGCCAGCATTTCACCCGACTCCGGCGGCTATGGCTACACCTTC
TRBJ2-5	TRBV6-1	NA	NA	CASTLRTIQETQYF	TGTGCCAGCACCTTAAGGACTATCCAAGAGACCCAGTACTTC
TRBJ1-3	TRBV12-5	few	NA	CASGLVDSGSGNTIYF	TGTGCTAGTGGTTTGGTGGACAGTGGGTCTGGAAACACCATATATTTT
TRBJ1-2	TRBV5-4	few	TRBD1	CASSLGHRGYVGYTF	TGTGCCAGCAGCTTGGGCCACAGGGGTTATGTTGGCTACACCTTC
TRBJ1-1	TRBV4-1	NA	TRBD1	CASRRTGNTEAFF	TGCGCCAGCAGAAGGACAGGGAACACTGAAGCTTTCTTT
TRBJ1-5	TRBV6-5	NA	NA	CASSYSSGAQNQPQHF	TGTGCCAGCAGTTACTCGAGTGGGGCCCAAAATCAGCCCCAGCATTTT
TRBJ1-1	TRBV5-1	NA	TRBD1	CASSSRTGGDTEAFF	TGCGCCAGCAGCTCGAGAACAGGGGGCGACACTGAAGCTTTCTTT
TRBJ2-5	TRBV5-1	once	NA	CASSLGLPGTPQETQYF	TGCGCCAGCAGCTTGGGCCTCCCCGGGACTCCCCAAGAGACCCAGTACTTC
TRBJ1-5	TRBV5-1	NA	NA	CASSLTIRLPQHF	TGCGCCAGCAGCTTAACGATAAGACTGCCCCAGCATTTT
TRBJ1-2	TRBV11-2	NA	NA	CASRLSPQKTNYGYTF	TGTGCCAGCAGGCTCAGTCCTCAGAAGACTAACTATGGCTACACCTTC
TRBJ2-7	TRBV15	NA	NA	CATSRATGTYEQYF	TGTGCCACCAGCAGAGCAACAGGAACCTACGAGCAGTACTTC
TRBJ2-2	TRBV27	NA	NA	CASSPSSTGELFF	TGTGCCAGCAGTCCCTCGAGCACCGGGGAGCTGTTTTTT
TRBJ2-5	TRBV13	NA	TRBD2	CASSSHWAGVTRHGVPQETQYF	TGTGCCAGCAGCAGCCACTGGGCGGGGGTTACCCGGCACGGAGTACCCCAAGAGACCCAGTACTTC
TRBJ2-7	TRBV28	NA	NA	CASSLGAAPIYEQYF	TGTGCCAGCAGTTTAGGGGCCGCGCCGATTTACGAGCAGTACTTC
TRBJ1-1	TRBV5-1	NA	NA	CASSLDGHLMNTEAFF	TGCGCCAGCAGCTTGGATGGCCATCTCATGAACACTGAAGCTTTCTTT
TRBJ2-7	TRBV29-1	NA	TRBD1	CSVDLGTGSPYEQYF	TGCAGCGTTGACCTCGGGACAGGGTCCCCCTACGAGCAGTACTTC
TRBJ1-2	TRBV7-2	few	NA	CASSFPGYYGYTF	TGTGCCAGCAGCTTTCCAGGGTACTATGGCTACACCTTC
TRBJ2-6	TRBV5-6	once	NA	CASSDAGRDSGANVLTF	TGTGCCAGCAGCGACGCCGGGCGGGACTCTGGGGCCAACGTCCTGACTTTC
TRBJ2-2	TRBV6-5	NA	TRBD2	CASSGTSTGELFF	TGTGCCAGCAGTGGGACTAGCACCGGGGAGCTGTTTTTT
TRBJ2-3	TRBV5-6	few	TRBD2	CASSPSGGATDTQYF	TGTGCCAGCAGCCCCAGCGGGGGGGCGACAGATACGCAGTATTTT
TRBJ1-2	TRBV28	NA	NA	CASSLSPTGTGDYGYTF	TGTGCCAGCAGTTTATCTCCTACCGGGACGGGAGACTATGGCTACACCTTC
TRBJ1-1	TRBV19	NA	NA	CASSYGIRTEAFF	TGTGCCAGTAGTTATGGCATCCGCACTGAAGCTTTCTTT
TRBJ2-5	TRBV29-1	NA	TRBD2	CSVEEGLASETQYF	TGCAGCGTTGAAGAGGGACTAGCATCAGAGACCCAGTACTTC
TRBJ1-1	TRBV11-1	NA	TRBD1	CASSKDRAANTEAFF	TGTGCCAGCAGCAAGGACAGGGCGGCGAACACTGAAGCTTTCTTT
TRBJ1-2	TRBV28	NA	NA	CASRDTIYGYTF	TGTGCCAGCAGGGACACAATCTATGGCTACACCTTC
TRBJ1-1	TRBV6-6	few	TRBD1	CASSTRGQGTEAFF	TGTGCCAGCAGCACAAGGGGACAGGGGACTGAAGCTTTCTTT
TRBJ1-1	TRBV5-5	NA	NA	CASSLGSNNPEAFF	TGTGCCAGCAGCTTGGGATCTAATAACCCTGAAGCTTTCTTT
TRBJ1-2	TRBV7-2	few	NA	CASSLTGLYGYTF	TGTGCCAGCAGCTTAACAGGGCTCTATGGCTACACCTTC
TRBJ1-4	TRBV2	NA	TRBD1	CASRTGQTTNEKLFF	TGTGCCAGCAGAACGGGACAGACAACTAATGAAAAACTGTTTTTT
TRBJ2-1	TRBV19	NA	NA	CASTGISYNEQFF	TGTGCCAGTACCGGTATATCCTACAATGAGCAGTTCTTC
TRBJ1-5	TRBV6-5	NA	TRBD1	CASSFGQATNQPQHF	TGTGCCAGCAGTTTCGGACAGGCGACCAATCAGCCCCAGCATTTT
TRBJ2-3	TRBV9	NA	NA	CASSDGSIDTYTDTQYF	TGTGCCAGCAGCGATGGTAGCATTGATACTTACACAGATACGCAGTATTTT
TRBJ1-1	TRBV2	few	TRBD1	CARSGNRGLNTEAFF	TGTGCCAGGAGTGGGAACAGGGGGCTAAACACTGAAGCTTTCTTT
TRBJ2-3	TRBV30	NA	NA	CAWTNPGHGGTDTQYF	TGTGCCTGGACGAATCCGGGACATGGCGGCACAGATACGCAGTATTTT
TRBJ1-3	TRBV11-2	NA	NA	CASSFGGSSGNTIYF	TGTGCCAGCAGCTTTGGGGGGAGCTCTGGAAACACCATATATTTT
TRBJ2-2	TRBV7-3	NA	NA	CASSLRAGNTGELFF	TGTGCCAGCAGCTTAAGGGCAGGGAATACCGGGGAGCTGTTTTTT
TRBJ2-1	TRBV6-5	once	NA	CASSPRLEEQFF	TGTGCCAGCAGCCCCCGCTTGGAGGAGCAGTTCTTC
TRBJ1-5	TRBV9	NA	NA	CASSVVPRLPQHF	TGTGCCAGCAGCGTAGTCCCCAGGTTGCCCCAGCATTTT
TRBJ1-2	TRBV9	NA	NA	CASSADIFSGYTF	TGTGCCAGCAGCGCGGACATTTTTTCTGGCTACACCTTC
TRBJ1-6	TRBV28	NA	NA	CASRGLYNSPLHF	TGTGCCAGCAGAGGACTGTATAATTCACCCCTCCACTTT
TRBJ1-1	TRBV11-2	NA	NA	CASSLDLQGTEAFF	TGTGCCAGCAGCTTGGACCTTCAGGGAACTGAAGCTTTCTTT
TRBJ1-2	TRBV6-5	few	NA	CASSYSGLGSGYTF	TGTGCCAGCAGTTACTCAGGACTAGGTAGTGGCTACACCTTC
TRBJ2-5	TRBV15	NA	NA	CATSRDLSATGLTQYF	TGTGCCACCAGCAGAGATCTCTCTGCGACAGGATTAACCCAGTACTTC